These T cell receptor beta chains were read from a single sample in a study of blood T cell repertoires in COVID-19. TCRdb's copy holds only in-frame clones and misses some; the assay was immunoSEQ multiplex PCR. The profile shows about 190,000 clones, approximately 80% of them singletons. Sequenced sample: peripheral blood. These receptors originate from a woman between 45 and 65 years old with acute or convalescent COVID-19. Each CDR3 is given with its conserved first and last residue. A D gene is named only where the DNA matches it firmly. Clone size is stated in some rows and not others, as once, few, many or a class when expanded.

TGTGCCAGCAGTCCGCGAGGACAGGGATTCGGAAACACCATATATTTT | CASSPRGQGFGNTIYF | TRBV6-2/TRBV6-3 | TRBD1 | TRBJ1-3 | NA
TGTGCCAGCAGCCCAGGGTTCAGTACAGACTACGAGCAGTACTTC | CASSPGFSTDYEQYF | TRBV28 | NA | TRBJ2-7 | few
TGTGCCTGGAGTGTCTTACAGAACACCGGGGAGCTGTTTTTT | CAWSVLQNTGELFF | TRBV30 | NA | TRBJ2-2 | NA
TGTGCCAGCAGACAGGGACTAGTCTACGAGCAGTACTTC | CASRQGLVYEQYF | TRBV6-5 | TRBD2 | TRBJ2-7 | NA
TGCGCCAGCACGCGCGGGGACGCCAGGTACACAGATACGCAGTATTTT | CASTRGDARYTDTQYF | TRBV5-1 | NA | TRBJ2-3 | NA
TGTGCCAGCAGCTTAGGAGTAGCCATGAACACTGAAGCTTTCTTT | CASSLGVAMNTEAFF | TRBV7-8 | NA | TRBJ1-1 | NA
TGTGCCAGCAGCTCGTCTGATACGCAGTATTTT | CASSSSDTQYF | TRBV3-1/TRBV3-2 | NA | TRBJ2-3 | few
TGTGCCAGCAGTTCCCTGGGAGCGGGAGGTTCCTACGAGCAGTACTTC | CASSSLGAGGSYEQYF | TRBV27 | TRBD2 | TRBJ2-7 | NA
TGTGCCAGCAGCTTATGGCGGGGTACCGGCTACACCTTC | CASSLWRGTGYTF | TRBV7-2 | NA | TRBJ1-2 | few
TGTGCCAGTAGTATAGCTCGAGACAGAATATACACTGAAGCTTTCTTT | CASSIARDRIYTEAFF | TRBV19 | NA | TRBJ1-1 | NA
TGTGCCAGCAGCGAACAACCGCTGTACAATGAGCAGTTCTTC | CASSEQPLYNEQFF | TRBV7-6 | NA | TRBJ2-1 | NA
TGTGCCAGCAGCTTGGTCAGGGAGGTAGTTGAGCAGTTCTTC | CASSLVREVVEQFF | TRBV6-5 | NA | TRBJ2-1 | NA
TGTGCCCTCAGGAAGGCCTCCTATGGCTACACCTTC | CALRKASYGYTF | TRBV30 | NA | TRBJ1-2 | NA
TGTGCCAGCAGTAAGCGACCGTGGGGGGAACAAGAGACCCAGTACTTC | CASSKRPWGEQETQYF | TRBV2 | NA | TRBJ2-5 | NA
TGTGCCAGCAGTTACATAGCGGGTGAGCAGTTCTTC | CASSYIAGEQFF | TRBV6-6 | TRBD2 | TRBJ2-1 | NA
TGTGCCAGCAGCCAGAGACACCATTCACCCCTCCACTTT | CASSQRHHSPLHF | TRBV14 | NA | TRBJ1-6 | NA
TGTGCCAGCAAGGTGGAAGGTAGCGGGAGGCCCGAGCAGTTCTTC | CASKVEGSGRPEQFF | TRBV6-5 | TRBD2 | TRBJ2-1 | NA
TGTGCCAGTAGTATGGTCGACCAGGGGTATCAGCCCCAGCATTTT | CASSMVDQGYQPQHF | TRBV19 | NA | TRBJ1-5 | few
TGCGCCAGCAGCGAAGCCAGGACAGGGGAACGCGATTCACCCCTCCACTTT | CASSEARTGERDSPLHF | TRBV5-1 | TRBD1 | TRBJ1-6 | NA